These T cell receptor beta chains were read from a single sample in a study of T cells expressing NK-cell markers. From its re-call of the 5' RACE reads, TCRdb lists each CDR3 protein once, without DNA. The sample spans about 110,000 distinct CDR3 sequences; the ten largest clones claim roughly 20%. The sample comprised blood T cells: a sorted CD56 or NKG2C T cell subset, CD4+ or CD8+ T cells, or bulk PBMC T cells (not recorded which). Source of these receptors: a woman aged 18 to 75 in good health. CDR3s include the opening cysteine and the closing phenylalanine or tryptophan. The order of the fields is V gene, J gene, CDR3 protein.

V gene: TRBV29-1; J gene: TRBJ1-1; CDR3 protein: CSVEGTGVDTEAFF
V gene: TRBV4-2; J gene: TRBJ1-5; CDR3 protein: CASSQDPGGGLNQPQHF
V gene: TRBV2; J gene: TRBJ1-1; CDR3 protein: CASRGPPEAFF
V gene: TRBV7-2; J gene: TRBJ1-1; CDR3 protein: CASIDTGTEAFF
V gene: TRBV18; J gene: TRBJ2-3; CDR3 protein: CASSPTGGPADTQYF
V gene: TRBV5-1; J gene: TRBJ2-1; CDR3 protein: CASIRTGYNEQFF
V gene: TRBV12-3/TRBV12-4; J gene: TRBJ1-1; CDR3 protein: CASSPRFGDTEAFF
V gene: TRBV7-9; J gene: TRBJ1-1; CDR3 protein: CASLSGILNTEAFF
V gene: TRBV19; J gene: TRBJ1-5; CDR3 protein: CASSDRESWNQPQHF
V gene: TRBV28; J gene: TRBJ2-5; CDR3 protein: CASRTPDGEDQETQYF
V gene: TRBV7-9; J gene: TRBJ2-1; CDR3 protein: CASSPIGNEQFF
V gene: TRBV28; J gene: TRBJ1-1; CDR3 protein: CASSRGLDRNTEAFF
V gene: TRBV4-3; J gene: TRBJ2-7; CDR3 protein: CASSLVRDSYEQYF
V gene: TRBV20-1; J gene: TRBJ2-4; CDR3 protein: CSAGGSGGTLAKNIQYF
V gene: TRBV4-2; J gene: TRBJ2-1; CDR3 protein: CASSGERGLADNNEQFF
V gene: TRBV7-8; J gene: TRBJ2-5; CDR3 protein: CASSSLAGLEETQYF
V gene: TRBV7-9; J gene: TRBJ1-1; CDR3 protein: CASSPGLTLGTEAFF
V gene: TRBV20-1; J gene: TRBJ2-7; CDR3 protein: CSAPQLAEGVYEQYF
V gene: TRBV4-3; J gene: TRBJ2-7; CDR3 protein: CASSPGLAGVNSYEQYF
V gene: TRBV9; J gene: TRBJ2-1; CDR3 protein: CASSSKYNEQFF
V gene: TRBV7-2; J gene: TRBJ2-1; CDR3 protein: CASSSEGDFYNEQFF
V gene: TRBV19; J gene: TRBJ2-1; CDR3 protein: CASSWGRRKDEQFF
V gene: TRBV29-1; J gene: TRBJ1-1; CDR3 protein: CSVIGPENTEAFF